This entry concerns a single TCR beta chain. In this sample, this clonotype turned up a few times. No antigen is known for it. There are no base qualities to consult, and no much larger clone falls within one base. This specimen comes from a study of T cells in Graves' hyperthyroidism and ophthalmopathy (dated by TCRdb to between 2017 and 2020). For the wider study: To identify distinguishing TCR V-J signatures, a discovery cohort of about 95 patients was used, comprising roughly 45 with Graves' ophthalmopathy and 57 with stable Graves' hyperthyroidism. An independent validation cohort of fewer than 20 hyperthyroidism patients and about 15 patients who later progressed to ophthalmopathy tested prospective prediction of ophthalmopathy. The study also compared thyroid tissue and blood T-cell repertoires from a handful of Graves' hyperthyroidism patients. The paper reports TCR Vbeta CDR3 sequencing of 140 or so peripheral blood samples: around 45 ophthalmopathy, about 75 hyperthyroidism and around 17 progressor patients. Following sampling, methimazole starting at 30 mg daily was given to hyperthyroidism patients, and high-dose intravenous methylprednisolone was given to ophthalmopathy patients. For training and testing, the 100 or so patients in the discovery cohort were randomly divided in a 7:3 ratio.

A patient counted as having stable Graves' hyperthyroidism if no progression to ophthalmopathy occurred over 18 months of follow-up. Hyperthyroidism patients were newly diagnosed, had a disease duration of under 2 months, and were aged 18 to 65 years. Exclusion was applied to patients with uncontrolled infections, other autoimmune diseases, pregnancy or lactation. Diagnoses were based on clinical symptoms, serum thyroxine and TRAb, thyroid ultrasound and orbital computed tomography. Trizol reagent was used to extract total RNA, and RNA quality was then checked on an Agilent 2100 Bioanalyzer. The TCR beta CDR3 regions were amplified from RNA transcripts. A first-round RT-PCR of the TCR CDR3 used the HTBI primer set with the Qiagen OneStep RT-PCR kit. Libraries were constructed in a second round of multiplex PCR, after which size selection and purification were carried out. Paired-end sequencing of the libraries was performed with 100 bp reads on an Illumina HiSeq2000. The original pipeline was this. SOAPnuke was used to process the raw data, throwing out any read that contained adapters or uncalled bases, had a mean Phred below 15, or lacked an exact constant-primer or identifier match. High-quality paired reads were merged with COPE v1.2.5, and unique nucleotide sequences were defined as clonotypes. MiTCR v1.1 was used to align the clonotypes against IMGT TRBV, TRBD and TRBJ reference segments. Analysis was restricted to V-J combinations with a frequency above 0.0001, which covered 98% to 99.2% of repertoires. A TCS score was defined as the ratio between F50 (clonal expansion) and ExV (chaos), using BLOSUM62-based TCRdist between CDR3 peptides within each V-J. Welch's t-statistics and random forest reduced roughly 540 V-J features to about 12, which were used in a naive Bayes classifier (R e1071). TCRdb took the public reads, trimmed them with fastp at Q25, ran MiXCR for clone calling and kept in-frame beta chains. Rows merge per CDR3 protein into single entries with the most common DNA and genes. TCRdb, not the authors, supplied the V and J calls. The sample table shows approximately 590,000 distinct CDR3 sequences, and about 45% are seen once. The top ten clones comprise 8.2% of the sample.

The paper's findings and limits, for the study overall: In validation, the model predicted progression to ophthalmopathy a median of approximately 6.3 months before onset, with roughly 70% sensitivity and almost 75% specificity. A model built on a 13 V-J signature distinguished ophthalmopathy from stable hyperthyroidism, reaching 87.88% sensitivity and 81.08% specificity in cross-validation and 80%/75% in testing. Most expanded thyroid clonotypes (frequency above 0.001) were also found in blood, which suggests that blood repertoires may mirror thyroid immune responses. No statistical method was used to set the sample size in advance, and investigators knew the group allocation.

V and J lose 6 bases and 3 bases, and a span of 14 bases separates them. Including the terminal cysteine and phenylalanine, the CDR3 comprises 14 residues. The CDR3 DNA has 42 bases and is translated from base 1. CDR1 and CDR2 (SEHNR, FQNEAQ) derive from the germline V gene (reference sequence). Sequenced sample: peripheral blood or thyroid tissue (not recorded which). The receptor was isolated from a woman aged 18-29 years with Graves' hyperthyroidism. Donor details come from another sample of the same person, matched by shared clones. The chain is encoded by TRBV7-9 joined to TRBJ2-5; TRBD1 is a weak D gene call, 5 bases matching. The bases are TGTGCCAGCAGTGACAGACGGGTAAAAGAGACCCAGTACTTC. The translation is CASSDRRVKETQYF.